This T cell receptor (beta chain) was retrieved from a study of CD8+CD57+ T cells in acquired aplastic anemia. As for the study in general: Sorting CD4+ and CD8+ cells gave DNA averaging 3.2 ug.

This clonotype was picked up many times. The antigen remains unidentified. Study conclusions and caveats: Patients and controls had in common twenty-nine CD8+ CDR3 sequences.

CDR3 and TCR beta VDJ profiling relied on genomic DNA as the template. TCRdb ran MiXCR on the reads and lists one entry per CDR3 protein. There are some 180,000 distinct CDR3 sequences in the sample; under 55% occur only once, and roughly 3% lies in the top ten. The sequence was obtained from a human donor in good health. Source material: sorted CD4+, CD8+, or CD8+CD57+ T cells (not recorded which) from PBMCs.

CDR3 nucleotides: TGCAGTGCTAGAGTTCCCTCCTACGAGCAGTACTTC. Protein product: CSARVPSYEQYF. The V call is TRBV20-1, the J call TRBJ2-7; D gene uncertain. The V end lost 1 base, the J end lost 0 bases, and 4 bases lay between the germline ends. CDR1 is DFQATT and CDR2 is SNEGSKA in the germline V gene (reference sequence). The CDR3 has 12 amino acids.